The entry below gives a single T cell receptor beta chain sequence along with its context. Antigen specificity is unknown. The source of the sample is a study of PD-1 blockade in classical Hodgkin lymphoma. Background on the study: The patients were dosed with nivolumab 3 mg/kg, infused intravenously every 2 weeks.

The table came from immunoSEQ multiplex PCR; TCRdb's copy has only in-frame clones and leaves some out. In the table there are about 100,000 clones, around 80% of which are singletons. Study results and limitations: Complete responders' diversity at baseline resembled that of newly diagnosed patients. Repertoire difference causes, possibly disease activity or prior therapy, remain undefined.

The CDR3 has 18 residues. Germline V CDR1 and CDR2: MNHEY, SMNVEV (reference sequence). Trimming took 5 bases from V and 1 from J, leaving 23 bases between them. Every patient experienced relapse after autologous stem cell transplantation, and brentuximab vedotin exposure varied. The rearrangement links TRBV27 to TRBJ1-2; a possible D gene is TRBD1 (6 bases). This specimen was peripheral blood mononuclear cells (PBMCs), taken at baseline. This TCR came from a human donor with classical Hodgkin lymphoma. The CDR3 region has the DNA TGTGCCAGCAGTCTACGACAGAGGCAGACAGGAGATAACTATGGCTACACCTTC. It translates to CASSLRQRQTGDNYGYTF.